The clone carrying this TCR beta chain was seen more than once but under ten times. Its antigen is as yet unknown. The data originate from a study of OX40 agonist ivuxolimab in advanced cancers. V gave up 4 bases and J gave up 14 bases, with 15 bases separating them. This CDR3 has 12 residues. Per germline, CDR1 MNHEY and CDR2 SMNVEV (reference sequence). General study results and limits: The CD4+ and CD8+ T cells in the blood had expanded clonally by week 6 at 0.1 to 3.0 mg/kg.

Patients were ineligible given autoimmune disease history or systemic immunosuppression. Produced via immunoSEQ multiplex PCR; TCRdb's table is partial and in-frame only. The table has around 65,000 clones, more than 85% seen once. This specimen consisted of CD4+ or CD8+ T cells sorted from blood, obtained in a trial of the OX40 agonist ivuxolimab. The V and J genes are TRBV27 and TRBJ2-1, with D perhaps TRBD1 or TRBD2 (5 bases each). This clonotype originated in an adult with an advanced solid tumor such as melanoma, head and neck, liver or kidney cancer. The CDR3 is CASSSLGAQEFF. CDR3 nucleotide sequence: TGTGCCAGCAGTTCCCTCGGGGCTCAAGAGTTCTTC.